The 24 T cell receptor beta chains below all came from one sample that was sequenced in a study of blood T cell repertoires in COVID-19. Sequencing used immunoSEQ multiplex PCR; TCRdb keeps in-frame clones, though not all of them. Of 30,000 to 40,000 clones in the sample, approximately 88% were seen once. The material sequenced was peripheral blood. The receptors stem from a man between 60 and 70 years old with active COVID-19.

This chain joins TRBV6-5 and TRBJ2-7; 8 bases align to TRBD1. The V gene's germline CDR1 is MNHEY and CDR2 SVGAGI. The CDR3 has 15 residues. V lost 6 bases and J lost 0; bases outside the gene matches: 7. CDR3 coding DNA: TGTGCCAGCAGACAGGGGGGCCCGAGCTCCTACGAGCAGTACTTC. It codes for CASRQGGPSSYEQYF.

This chain connects TRBV30 to TRBJ1-4, with D perhaps matching TRBD1 (6 bases). CDR3 length: 15 residues. V was pared by 5 bases and J by 5 bases, with 18 bases between. Germline CDR1 is GTSNPN and CDR2 is SVGIG (reference sequence). DNA of the CDR3: TGTGCCTGGGGAGGTCCCGGGACATCGAATGAAAAACTGTTTTTT. Translated, it gives CAWGGPGTSNEKLFF.

This clone was observed a few times. One end of the junction fails to match germline, which may point to a read error. The chain employs TRBV7-7 and TRBJ2-2; 8 nucleotides agree with TRBD2. The CDR3 covers 15 residues. Germline loops: CDR1 SSHAT, CDR2 FNYEAQ (reference sequence). This CDR3 is CASSASGTSPGELFF. The CDR3 DNA is TGTGCTAGCAGCGCATCCGGGACTAGTCCCGGGGAGCTGTTTTTT.

This rearrangement joins TRBV5-6 to TRBJ1-1; 7 bases fit TRBD1. The CDR3 has 13 amino acids. The trim removed 6 bases at V and 6 bases at J, leaving 8 bases unmatched. Germline-derived CDR1 and CDR2 are SGHDT and YYEEEE. The CDR3 coding sequence is TGTGCCAGCACCTCGGACAGGAGGCCTGAAGCTTTCTTT. It encodes CASTSDRRPEAFF.

J is TRBJ2-1 and V is TRBV18; 11 bases match TRBD2. Unmatched junction bases numbered 0, after V lost 2 bases and J lost 0 bases. CDR1 is KGHSH and CDR2 is LQKENI in the germline V gene. There are 16 residues in the CDR3. This chain's CDR3 is CASSPGLAGSYNEQFF. Written as DNA, the CDR3 is TGTGCCAGCTCACCAGGACTAGCGGGCTCCTACAATGAGCAGTTCTTC.

This clone was seen once. The genes are TRBV19 and TRBJ2-1; 7 nucleotides agree with TRBD1. Looked up from germline, CDR1 is LNHDA and CDR2 is SQIVND (reference sequence). The V and J ends lost 3 bases and 3 bases, in that order; junction bases with no gene match: 5. This CDR3 is built from 15 residues. Here the CDR3 reads CASSISGQLYNEQFF. CDR3 nucleotide sequence: TGTGCCAGTAGTATCTCGGGACAGCTCTACAATGAGCAGTTCTTC.

The chain carries TRBV7-9 and TRBJ1-2; 12 bases align to TRBD1. Germline CDR1 and CDR2: SEHNR and FQNEAQ (reference sequence). Trimming took 0 bases from V and 6 from J; bases not matched to a gene: 5. The CDR3 is 16 amino acids. The CDR3 nucleotides are TGTGCCAGCAGCTTAGCGCTGGGACAGGGGGCCCATGGCTACACCTTC. The encoded protein is CASSLALGQGAHGYTF. Full variable domain (remainder filled in from reference TRBV7-9 and TRBJ1-2): DTGVSQNPRHKITKRGQNVTFRCDPISEHNRLYWYRQTLGQGPEFLTYFQNEAQLEKSRLLSDRFSAERPKGSFSTLEIQRTEQGDSAMYLCASSLALGQGAHGYTFGSGTRLTVV.

V gene TRBV11-2 combines with J gene TRBJ2-7; TRBD2 agrees at 7 bases. The V and J ends lost 5 bases and 0 bases, in that order; junction bases with no gene match: 10. This CDR3 has 16 amino acids. Germline V lookup: CDR1 SGHAT, CDR2 FQNNGV. CDR3 sequence: CASSRIRGGSSYEQYF. The CDR3, as DNA: TGTGCCAGCAGCCGGATTCGGGGCGGGAGCTCCTACGAGCAGTACTTC. Variable domain in full (rest from reference TRBV11-2 and TRBJ2-7): EAGVAQSPRYKIIEKRQSVAFWCNPISGHATLYWYQQILGQGPKLLIQFQNNGVVDDSQLPKDRFSAERLKGVDSTLKIQPAKLEDSAVYLCASSRIRGGSSYEQYFGPGTRLTVT.

The J gene is TRBJ2-1, the V gene TRBV6-1; 8 bases are a match to TRBD2. With V trimmed by 1 base and J by 4 bases, 9 bases remained unmatched. This CDR3 spans 17 amino acids. The germline CDR1 and CDR2 sequences are MNHNS and SASEGT. CDR3 coding DNA: TGTGCCAGCAGTGAAGGGGGGAGCGGGAGTTTTTACAATGAGCAGTTCTTC. Encoded protein: CASSEGGSGSFYNEQFF.

The CDR3 region has the DNA TGCAGCGCTGCCGGGGGGAATAGTAGGGAGCTGTTTTTT. Translation gives CSAAGGNSRELFF. The V gene is TRBV29-1, the J gene TRBJ2-2, with TRBD2 matching over 7 bases. Trimming removed 7 bases from V and 9 bases from J; junction bases left unmatched: 11. Looked up from germline, CDR1 is SQVTM and CDR2 is ANQGSEA. The CDR3 contains 13 residues.

The chain couples TRBV15 to TRBJ1-2; 8 bases align to TRBD1. Germline assignment: CDR1 LNHNV and CDR2 YYDKDF (reference sequence). J was trimmed by 2 bases and V by 0 bases; bases with no gene match: 5. The CDR3 spans 16 residues. This chain's CDR3 is CATSRDMTGANYGYTF. The CDR3 DNA is TGTGCCACCAGCAGAGATATGACAGGGGCGAACTATGGCTACACCTTC.

V usage is TRBV9 and J usage is TRBJ2-5; tentative D call: TRBD2 (5 bases). CDR1 and CDR2 from the germline V gene are SGDLS and YYNGEE. The CDR3 is made up of 13 amino acids. Trimming left V 3 bases short and J 5 bases short, with 11 bases between. Written as DNA, the CDR3 is TGTGCCAGCAGCGCCGGACCGGGGGAGACCCAGTACTTC. It yields the protein CASSAGPGETQYF.

The chain carries TRBV2 and TRBJ1-4; TRBD1 aligns across 7 bases. From germline, CDR1 is SNHLY and CDR2 FYNNEI. Germline trimming cut 1 base from V and 4 bases from J; bases unmatched to any gene: 6. This CDR3 is 16 amino acids long. CDR3 nucleotides: TGTGCCAGCAGTGAAGGGGACAGTCGGATTAATGAAAAACTGTTTTTT. It codes for CASSEGDSRINEKLFF.

V gene TRBV7-8 combines with J gene TRBJ2-1; TRBD1 agrees at 9 bases. The germline gives CDR1 SGHVS, CDR2 FQNEAQ. After removal of 1 base from V and 4 bases from J, the junction contained 5 bases not matched to a gene. This CDR3 contains 16 residues. As DNA, the CDR3 is TGTGCCAGCAGCTTAGTGCGGACAGGGGTTTACAATGAGCAGTTCTTC. Translation gives CASSLVRTGVYNEQFF.

The chain employs TRBV5-1 and TRBJ2-2; 7 bases are shared with TRBD2. The V segment lost 0 bases and the J segment 6 bases; nucleotides outside the gene matches: 8. The CDR3 contains 16 residues. CDR1 and CDR2 (germline): SGHRS, YFSETQ. CDR3 bases: TGCGCCAGCAGCTTGGTGCTAGCGGATGGGTCCGGGGAGCTGTTTTTT. Translation: CASSLVLADGSGELFF.

This chain joins TRBV28 and TRBJ2-2, with TRBD2 matching 13 bases. J lost 0 bases, V lost 4 bases, and 11 bases had no gene match. The CDR3 loop spans 20 amino acids. Germline V lookup: CDR1 MDHEN, CDR2 SYDVKM. CDR3 DNA: TGTGCCAGCAGTTCCCCCCCCGGACTAGCGGGAGCCCCGAACACCGGGGAGCTGTTTTTT. Translated, it gives CASSSPPGLAGAPNTGELFF.

The chain employs TRBV6-6 and TRBJ2-7, with 8 bases matching TRBD2. Germline lookup yields CDR1 MNHNY and CDR2 SVGAGI (reference sequence). The CDR3 totals 15 residues. Trimming removed 2 bases from V and 7 bases from J; junction bases left unmatched: 10. The chain's CDR3 is CASSYPKAGAGEQYF. The DNA for the CDR3 is TGTGCCAGCAGTTACCCTAAAGCGGGAGCAGGTGAGCAGTACTTC.

This chain joins TRBV9 and TRBJ1-4; 7 nucleotides align to TRBD1. CDR3 size: 18 residues. V lost 1 base and J lost 0; bases outside the gene matches: 9. The V gene's germline CDR1 is SGDLS and CDR2 YYNGEE. The CDR3 DNA follows: TGTGCCAGCAGCGTATCCCCCGTCCAGGGGGCAACTAATGAAAAACTGTTTTTT. Its translation: CASSVSPVQGATNEKLFF.

V is TRBV5-1 and J is TRBJ1-1; 9 positions agree with TRBD1. The germline V gene encodes CDR1 SGHRS and CDR2 YFSETQ. The CDR3 extends over 14 amino acids. V shed 4 bases and J 5 bases; nucleotides not matched to a gene: 6. The CDR3, as DNA: TGCGCCAGCAGCGTACAGGGGGCGGCGACTGAAGCTTTCTTT. Amino acids: CASSVQGAATEAFF.

CDR3: CASSSSSGRAYHEQYF. The CDR3 region has the DNA TGTGCCAGTAGTTCCTCTAGCGGGAGGGCTTACCACGAGCAGTACTTC. The J gene is TRBJ2-7, the V gene TRBV19; TRBD2 aligns across 12 bases. V lost 5 bases and J lost 5; bases outside the gene matches: 10. CDR1 and CDR2 (germline): LNHDA, SQIVND (reference sequence). The length of the CDR3 is 16 residues.

CDR3 nucleotide sequence: TGTGCCAGCAGTCAAACTAGCGGGAGAGATACGCAGTATTTT. Translated: CASSQTSGRDTQYF. The rearrangement links TRBV27 to TRBJ2-3; 11 bases agree with TRBD2. The CDR3 contains 14 residues. Trimming removed 5 bases from V and 5 bases from J; junction bases left unmatched: 3. CDR1 is MNHEY, CDR2 SMNVEV, per germline (reference sequence).

This chain links TRBV18 with TRBJ1-1, with a tentative D call TRBD1 (6 bases). V lost 2 bases and J lost 3, with 10 bases in between. The CDR3 has 14 residues. In germline, CDR1 is KGHSH, CDR2 LQKENI. The DNA of the CDR3 is TGTGCCAGCTCACCATGGGCAGGGGACACTGAAGCTTTCTTT. Protein product: CASSPWAGDTEAFF.

The V call is TRBV13, the J call TRBJ1-1; D is perhaps TRBD1 (6 bases). Trimming took off 3 bases at V and 4 bases at J, with 24 bases between the two ends. CDR1 and CDR2 from the germline V gene are PRHDT and FYEKMQ (reference sequence). This CDR3 comprises 18 residues. The chain's CDR3 is CASSFSGRGRLTGTEAFF. In nucleotides, the CDR3 is TGTGCCAGCAGCTTTTCCGGCAGGGGACGCTTAACGGGCACTGAAGCTTTCTTT.

This chain joins TRBV19 and TRBJ2-1, with D hard to call. Deletions cut 1 base from V and 6 bases from J, with 13 bases between. Germline V gene lookup returns CDR1 LNHDA and CDR2 SQIVND (reference sequence). CDR3 length equals 15 residues. Written as DNA, the CDR3 is TGTGCCAGTAGTATAGGCCCACTTGAGCTCAATGAGCAGTTCTTC. It specifies CASSIGPLELNEQFF.